The source of this TCR beta chain is a study of CD8 T cells in Susac syndrome. From blood CD8+ and CD4+ T cells, the TCR beta chain was sequenced. Germline loops: CDR1 MGHRA, CDR2 YSYEKL. The CDR3 loop spans 17 amino acids. V was trimmed by 0 bases and J by 2 bases, leaving 15 bases between them. Reverse transcription of roughly 0.5 to 1 ug RNA was carried out with random hexamers. The amplification used immunoSEQ multiplex PCR on TCR beta CDR3; it spanned 54 Vbeta and 13 Jbeta. Via MiXCR, TCRdb re-called the immunoSEQ multiplex PCR reads, giving one row per CDR3 protein. The sample shows about 77,000 distinct CDR3 sequences, about 92% of them seen only once.

The sequence came from a human donor with Susac syndrome. What was sequenced was CD4+ T cells from PBMCs. The chain carries TRBV4-1 and TRBJ2-3; D possibly corresponds to TRBD1 (5 bases). In DNA, the CDR3 is TGCGCCAGCAGCCAAGATTCAGGGTTGTATTACACAGATACGCAGTATTTT. It specifies CASSQDSGLYYTDTQYF.